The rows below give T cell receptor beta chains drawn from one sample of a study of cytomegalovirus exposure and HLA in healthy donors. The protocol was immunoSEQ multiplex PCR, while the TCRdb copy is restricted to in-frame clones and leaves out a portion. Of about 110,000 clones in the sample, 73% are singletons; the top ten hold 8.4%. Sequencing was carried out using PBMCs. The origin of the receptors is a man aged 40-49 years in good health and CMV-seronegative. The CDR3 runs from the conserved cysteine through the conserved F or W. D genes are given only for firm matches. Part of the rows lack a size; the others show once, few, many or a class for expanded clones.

CASSRTSGGSSYNEQFF TGTGCCAGCAGCCGGACTAGCGGGGGGAGCTCCTACAATGAGCAGTTCTTC 17 TRBD2 TRBJ2-1 NA TRBV5-4
CASSQSRSLEAFF TGCGCCAGCAGCCAAAGCCGTAGTCTTGAAGCTTTCTTT 13 NA TRBJ1-1 NA TRBV4-3
CASSDQTGVSPLHF TGTGCCAGCAGCGATCAGACAGGTGTTTCACCCCTCCACTTT 14 NA TRBJ1-6 NA TRBV9
CASGRLAGSTDTQYF TGTGCCAGTGGACGACTAGCGGGAAGCACAGATACGCAGTATTTT 15 TRBD2 TRBJ2-3 NA TRBV19
CASDCTGELFF TGCGCCTCGGACTGCACCGGGGAGCTGTTTTTT 11 NA TRBJ2-2 NA TRBV23-1
CSVQFKGINYGYTF TGCAGCGTTCAGTTTAAGGGGATTAACTATGGCTACACCTTC 14 NA TRBJ1-2 NA TRBV29-1
CASSLGGQGRSGYTF TGTGCCAGCAGCTTGGGGGGACAGGGGCGGAGTGGCTACACCTTC 15 TRBD1 TRBJ1-2 NA TRBV5-4
CASSQGDRQNSPLHF TGTGCCAGCAGCCAAGGGGACAGGCAGAATTCACCCCTCCACTTT 15 TRBD1 TRBJ1-6 NA TRBV5-6
CASSYSPGSHNSPLHF TGTGCCAGCAGTTACTCCCCCGGGAGCCATAATTCACCCCTCCACTTT 16 NA TRBJ1-6 NA TRBV6-6
CASQIQGSGGYEQYF TGTGCCAGCCAAATACAGGGCAGTGGCGGTTACGAGCAGTACTTC 15 NA TRBJ2-7 NA TRBV6-6
CASSRGGLAGVRQETQYF TGCGCCAGCAGCCGGGGGGGACTAGCGGGGGTTCGTCAAGAGACCCAGTACTTC 18 TRBD2 TRBJ2-5 NA TRBV4-1
CASSVSRTGSGYTF TGTGCCAGCAGTGTATCACGGACAGGGAGCGGCTACACCTTC 14 TRBD1 TRBJ1-2 NA TRBV6-1
CASNLGREFSAFF TGTGCCAGCAACCTAGGCCGTGAGTTTTCAGCTTTCTTT 13 NA TRBJ1-1 NA TRBV28
CASSQQGARDTQYF TGTGCCAGCAGTCAACAGGGGGCTCGAGATACGCAGTATTTT 14 TRBD1 TRBJ2-3 NA TRBV6-1
CASRPDRSNSPLHF TGTGCCAGCAGACCCGACAGGAGTAATTCACCCCTCCACTTT 14 NA TRBJ1-6 NA TRBV7-9
CSVSGGHGYTF TGCAGCGTCTCAGGGGGTCATGGCTACACCTTC 11 TRBD1 TRBJ1-2 NA TRBV29-1
CATSSTSEGHEKLFF TGTGCCACCAGCAGTACTAGCGAAGGACATGAAAAACTGTTTTTT 15 NA TRBJ1-4 NA TRBV15
CASSLRRDEKLFF TGTGCCAGCAGCTTACGGCGGGATGAAAAACTGTTTTTT 13 NA TRBJ1-4 once TRBV7-8
CASSQMVQGINEKLFF TGTGCCAGCAGCCAAATGGTGCAGGGGATTAATGAAAAACTGTTTTTT 16 NA TRBJ1-4 NA TRBV4-2
CASSSIRTSGEINTDTQYF TGTGCCAGCAGCTCCATACGGACTAGCGGGGAGATTAACACAGATACGCAGTATTTT 19 TRBD2 TRBJ2-3 NA TRBV7-6
CASSYSAGAGELFF TGTGCCAGCAGTTACTCGGCCGGGGCCGGGGAGCTGTTTTTT 14 NA TRBJ2-2 once TRBV6-5
CASSAGQVMVNEQFF TGTGCCAGCAGTGCTGGACAGGTGATGGTTAATGAGCAGTTCTTC 15 TRBD1 TRBJ2-1 NA TRBV2
CASSSSQGVGRVELFF TGTGCCAGCAGCTCGTCACAGGGTGTCGGGCGCGTTGAACTGTTTTTT 16 NA TRBJ1-4 NA TRBV7-9
CASSLQGSYGYTF TGTGCCAGCAGTTTACAGGGGTCCTATGGCTACACCTTC 13 NA TRBJ1-2 NA TRBV27
CASSLVPGGVHQPQHF TGTGCCAGCAGCTTAGTCCCAGGGGGAGTACATCAGCCCCAGCATTTT 16 TRBD1 TRBJ1-5 NA TRBV7-2
CARRGQSYEQYF TGTGCCAGAAGAGGACAGTCCTACGAGCAGTACTTC 12 NA TRBJ2-7 NA TRBV6-4
CASSLARQGAAQGYTF TGTGCCAGCAGCTTAGCACGACAGGGGGCGGCACAAGGCTACACCTTC 16 TRBD1 TRBJ1-2 NA TRBV7-2
CATSRVRDRRNQPQHF TGTGCCACCAGCAGAGTGCGGGACAGAAGAAATCAGCCCCAGCATTTT 16 TRBD1 TRBJ1-5 NA TRBV15
CASRRQGIHEQFF TGTGCCAGCAGGCGACAGGGTATCCATGAGCAGTTCTTC 13 TRBD1 TRBJ2-1 NA TRBV6-5
CASSLGPPTSGGPQETQYF TGTGCCAGCAGTTTAGGACCCCCGACTAGCGGGGGGCCCCAAGAGACCCAGTACTTC 19 TRBD2 TRBJ2-5 NA TRBV27
CASSPTSGGGYEQFF TGTGCCAGCAGTCCCACTAGCGGGGGTGGCTATGAGCAGTTCTTC 15 TRBD2 TRBJ2-1 NA TRBV28
CASSPSRGMVSGYAEAFF TGTGCCAGCAGCCCCAGCCGGGGGATGGTGAGTGGGTACGCTGAAGCTTTCTTT 18 NA TRBJ1-1 NA TRBV7-9
CASRANGGGTEAFF TGCGCCAGCAGGGCTAACGGGGGTGGCACTGAAGCTTTCTTT 14 NA TRBJ1-1 NA TRBV5-1
CASSIPAASGTDTQYF TGTGCCAGCAGTATCCCGGCTGCTAGCGGCACAGATACGCAGTATTTT 16 NA TRBJ2-3 NA TRBV27
CASSLQSGTYEQYF TGTGCCAGCAGTTTACAATCAGGGACCTACGAGCAGTACTTC 14 NA TRBJ2-7 NA TRBV27
CATSRVLGQANSYEQYF TGTGCCACCAGCAGAGTATTAGGACAGGCAAACTCCTACGAGCAGTACTTC 17 TRBD1 TRBJ2-7 NA TRBV15